This T cell receptor (beta chain) was recorded in a study of shared clonotypes between healthy human individuals (TCRdb year 2020). Study-wide context: A couple of women and a few men aged 18 to 49 years were included in the cohort. Per donor, three plates each were used for CD4 naive and CD4 memory, two for CD8 naive, and one for CD8 memory. Leukapheresis yielded between about 0.94 and 10 billion PBMCs per donor. The study deeply sequenced blood TCR repertoires of roughly five healthy adults to estimate repertoire size and the extent of clonotype sharing between individuals. Different laboratories and diverse techniques were used to prepare libraries and sequence TCR repertoires, to increase sequencing depth and limit assay-specific biases.

Here is what the overall study found, with its caveats: Sharing across a handful of donors was observed for approximately 4.6% of naive CD4, about 3.2% of naive CD8, about 2.5% of memory CD4, and about 0.39% of memory CD8 clonotypes. Larger estimated clonotype richness was generally found for naive subsets than for memory subsets. The small number of donors limited the genetic and exposure-history diversity represented. Even with the large sequencing depth, rarefaction of the sorted-subset datasets indicated that sequencing was incomplete. Sampling was restricted to blood, and TCR repertoires in tissue are likely to differ from TCR repertoires in blood. Pairwise subsampling led to the expectation that sequencing depth would affect the degree of clonotype sharing among donors. Compared with non-shared clonotypes, the clonotypes found in all four sorted-subset donors had higher generation probabilities.

For the CD8 naive samples, CD45RO-negative cells were positively selected for CCR7, yielding a CD45RA+CCR7+ population from which TemRA cells were excluded. The donors were healthy, HIV-negative adults who had no recently reported acute infections or vaccinations. All donors were Caucasian adults living in Nashville, Tennessee, USA. Blood was collected by leukapheresis, and PBMCs were isolated by Ficoll-Histopaque density gradient centrifugation and then cryopreserved in liquid nitrogen vapor phase. Analytical flow cytometry was used to check the purity and quantity of each magnetically sorted T cell population. From each sorted fraction, genomic DNA was isolated and quantified by UV absorbance on a Nanodrop 2000c. CDR1 MNHEY and CDR2 SMNVEV are derived from the germline V gene (reference sequence). The CDR3 runs 17 residues from the cysteine to the phenylalanine. Only the CDR3 region is kept as DNA, spanning 51 bases read in frame from base 1. V lost 5 bases and J lost 3 bases, and the count of bases not matched to a germline gene is 11.

On this clone itself: The clone's antigen remains unknown. Base qualities were left out, and no much larger clone turns up one base away.

TCR CDR3 regions were amplified from genomic DNA by multiplex PCR using the deep immunoSEQ assay. For each cell subset, the extracted genomic DNA was distributed evenly across all wells of several immunoSEQ 96-well plates, and each plate served as one replicate. For sorted subsets, each replicate PCR was loaded with about 200 ng genomic DNA, equivalent to 30,000 to 35,000 T cell genomes. The purified libraries were quantified using a Qubit 3.0 fluorometer, sized with a Bioanalyzer 2100, and then quantified again using the KAPA Library Quantification kit. Each immunoSEQ 96-well plate was sequenced on its own single-read 150-cycle Illumina NextSeq 550 flow cell. The study's processing was this. The immunoSEQ output contained only junctional sequences without quality scores, so filtering could not match that applied to full-length reads. Sequences were annotated with PyIR, a Python wrapper for IgBLAST v1.9, using IMGT germline references to assign V/J genes and CDR3. Reads with weak V/J assignments (E-value above 1e-6), missing CDR3, stop codons, out-of-frame junctions, or ambiguous translated residues were removed. A V3J clonotype was defined by an identical inferred V gene, J gene, and CDR3 amino acid sequence. Percentage overlap between repertoires was computed as shared unique clonotypes divided by the size of the smaller repertoire. Three approaches were used to assess repertoire richness: RTK rarefaction, the Chao1 estimator, and Recon v2.1 estimates of unobserved clonotypes. Generation probabilities were computed with OLGA for all TCRbeta clonotypes obtained by the gDNA method from a few donors. Sourced from immuneACCESS, this table was stored by TCRdb with only in-frame sequences that have V and J called. A share of the clones is absent; for the studies checked, an unresolved V gene accounts for under half, and the remainder has no known explanation. The D gene and trimming were derived from the DNA, and the V and J assignments and clone size from that table. The sample table holds roughly 810,000 clones, of which 90% to 97% were seen once. The top ten clones comprise less than 0.25% of the sample.

The clonotype was recovered from a young man in good health. In this chain, TRBV27 is recombined with TRBJ2-1, with 9 central nucleotides matching TRBD2. Sample: naive CD8+ T cells sorted from blood. Taken with the paper, the label for cell subset or site translates to: CD45RA+CCR7+. In nucleotides, the sequence is TGTGCCAGCAGTATAGGGTCTAGCGGGGAGGTCTACAATGAGCAGTTCTTC. It translates as CASSIGSSGEVYNEQFF.